This TCR beta chain emerged from a study of T-cell memory formation after mild COVID-19. Turning to the study itself: Clusters of TCRs were largely donor specific.

A single record per CDR3 protein comes from TCRdb applying MiXCR to the 5' RACE reads. The sample contains 250,000 to 350,000 distinct CDR3 sequences, 15% to 20% of which appear only once. V lost 5 bases to trimming and J lost 1 base; unmatched junction nucleotides: 15. In germline, CDR1 is MDHEN, CDR2 SYDVKM. This CDR3 contains 18 residues. Material: PBMCs or a T cell subset sorted from them (not recorded which). The origin of this receptor is a man aged 18 to 30 who had mild COVID-19 (a few samples of this study predate the infection). Cell type and time point are not known. The chain employs TRBV28 and TRBJ2-3, with 7 bases that match TRBD2. The CDR3 DNA is TGTGCCAGCAGTCCCTACCCCAGCGGGGCCCGTGGCACAGATACGCAGTATTTT. Its protein is CASSPYPSGARGTDTQYF.